The 6 T cell receptor beta chains listed next were all sequenced from one sample in a study of OX40 agonist ivuxolimab in advanced cancers. Library construction relied on the immunoSEQ multiplex PCR assay. The table comes from immuneACCESS by way of TCRdb, which keeps in-frame sequences with V and J called. Part of the clones is missing from these tables; in studies checked, under half for an unresolved V gene and the rest for unknown reasons. This sample lists 50,000 to 65,000 clones; roughly 87% were detected once. The biggest ten clones account for around 0.8% of the sample. The sample consisted of CD4+ or CD8+ T cells sorted from blood, taken in a trial of the OX40 agonist ivuxolimab. The source is an adult with an advanced solid tumor such as melanoma, head and neck, liver or kidney cancer.

The chain couples TRBV28 to TRBJ2-7; 8 nucleotides agree with TRBD1. V lost 9 bases to trimming and J lost 3 bases; unmatched junction nucleotides: 13. The CDR3 is 15 amino acids. Per the germline V gene, CDR1 is MDHEN and CDR2 is SYDVKM. The CDR3 region is CASKPRTGKGYEQYF. The CDR3 DNA sequence: TGTGCCAGTAAACCACGGACAGGGAAAGGCTACGAGCAGTACTTC.

The rearrangement joins TRBV27 to TRBJ2-7, with TRBD2 matching 8 bases. The V and J ends lost 5 bases and 5 bases, in that order; junction bases with no gene match: 5. CDR3 length: 13 residues. Germline values: CDR1 MNHEY, CDR2 SMNVEV (reference sequence). The CDR3: CASSPREGDEQYF. The DNA for the CDR3 is TGTGCCAGCAGTCCCCGGGAGGGTGACGAGCAGTACTTC.

This clone was seen once. The J gene is TRBJ2-7, the V gene TRBV5-1; 10 bases map to TRBD2. CDR1 and CDR2 from the germline V gene are SGHRS and YFSETQ. The CDR3 consists of 14 residues. Unmatched junction bases numbered 2, after V lost 1 base and J lost 4 bases. CDR3 protein: CASSLRGLAYEQYF. The DNA of the CDR3 is TGCGCCAGCAGCTTGAGGGGACTAGCGTACGAGCAGTACTTC.

V usage is TRBV7-9 and J usage is TRBJ1-5; tentatively, D is TRBD1 (5 bases). Germline CDR1 reads SEHNR; CDR2 reads FQNEAQ (reference sequence). V shed 2 bases and J shed 8 bases, with 7 bases lying between them. This CDR3 is 12 amino acids long. CDR3 protein: CASSLQGKPQHF. The CDR3 coding sequence is TGTGCCAGCAGCTTACAGGGAAAGCCCCAGCATTTT.

The chain joins TRBV5-4 to TRBJ2-1, with D possibly TRBD2 on 6 matching bases. CDR1 SGHNT and CDR2 YYREEE come from the germline V gene (reference sequence). The ends were cut back, 4 bases at V and 7 bases at J, with 15 bases in the middle. The CDR3 has 14 amino acids. CDR3 region: CASSLAGSGNEQFF. Written as DNA, the CDR3 is TGTGCCAGCAGCCTTGCGGGGTCCGGGAATGAGCAGTTCTTC.

The chain couples TRBV5-1 to TRBJ2-2; no reliable D call. The V end was cut by 0 bases, the J end by 3 bases, with 9 bases between. CDR1 is SGHRS, CDR2 YFSETQ, per germline. The CDR3 is 15 amino acids. The CDR3 DNA follows: TGCGCCAGCAGCTTGGTGCAGGTTGACACCGGGGAGCTGTTTTTT. It codes for CASSLVQVDTGELFF.